This entry concerns a single T cell receptor beta chain. This table comes from immunoSEQ multiplex PCR, and its TCRdb copy is limited to in-frame clones, with some not included. This table has roughly 220,000 clones, roughly nine tenths appearing once. This sample stems from a study of blood T cell repertoires in COVID-19. Trimming took off 4 bases at V and 1 base at J, with 7 bases between the two ends. This CDR3 is 13 amino acids long. Germline CDR1 LNHNV, CDR2 YYDKDF (reference sequence). This chain connects TRBV15 to TRBJ1-1, with D unclear. What was sequenced was peripheral blood. The origin of this receptor is a woman between 50 and 59 years old with COVID-19, enrolled during active disease. The chain's CDR3 is CATSTQPNTEAFF. The DNA for the CDR3 is TGTGCCACCAGCACACAGCCGAACACTGAAGCTTTCTTT.